This T cell receptor beta chain was profiled in a study of control samples from healthy donors and cancer patients. Germline V gives CDR1 SEHNR, CDR2 FQNEAQ (reference sequence). V lost 3 bases to trimming and J lost 6 bases; unmatched junction nucleotides: 11. CDR3 size: 16 residues. The table lists this clone with a count of one. The assay was immunoSEQ multiplex PCR, and TCRdb's table has in-frame clones only and misses some. The sample contains 100,000 to 150,000 clones, roughly 84% of which appear only once. The chain uses TRBV7-9 and TRBJ1-2; 9 nucleotides align to TRBD1. The clonotype was recovered from a man younger than 30 in good health. The sequencing sample was made of blood. This chain's CDR3 is CASSLWGWDREDGYTF. DNA of the CDR3: TGTGCCAGCAGCTTGTGGGGCTGGGACAGGGAGGATGGCTACACCTTC.